The following is a T cell receptor (beta chain) sequence with its context. This sample is part of a study of blood T cell repertoires in COVID-19. Across the study: Researchers got acute and convalescent COVID-19 samples from the United States, Italy and Spain. The analysed material was cDNA or gDNA that came from T cells, B-cell-depleted T cells, or PBMCs.

In the study's own analysis: Estimates of nucleated cell counts were drawn from the amplification of reference gene primers. Libraries were prepared by immunoSEQ multiplex PCR; TCRdb keeps only in-frame clonotypes and omits some of them. D and trimming come from the DNA, and the V and J calls and clone size come from that table. The sample consists of 200,000 or so clones, roughly 79% of them appearing once. The specimen sequenced was peripheral blood. The sequence was collected from a human donor with acute or convalescent COVID-19. The donor label of this sample is uncertain.

The CDR3: CASSQTSATNTGELFF. CDR3 nucleotides: TGTGCCAGCAGCCAGACTAGCGCAACGAACACCGGGGAGCTGTTTTTT. The chain uses TRBV6-2 or TRBV6-3 and TRBJ2-2; 8 bases align to TRBD2. With 6 bases clipped from V and 0 bases from J, the junction kept 6 bases outside the gene matches. This CDR3 is 16 amino acids long. Germline V lookup: CDR1 MNHEY, CDR2 SVGEGT.